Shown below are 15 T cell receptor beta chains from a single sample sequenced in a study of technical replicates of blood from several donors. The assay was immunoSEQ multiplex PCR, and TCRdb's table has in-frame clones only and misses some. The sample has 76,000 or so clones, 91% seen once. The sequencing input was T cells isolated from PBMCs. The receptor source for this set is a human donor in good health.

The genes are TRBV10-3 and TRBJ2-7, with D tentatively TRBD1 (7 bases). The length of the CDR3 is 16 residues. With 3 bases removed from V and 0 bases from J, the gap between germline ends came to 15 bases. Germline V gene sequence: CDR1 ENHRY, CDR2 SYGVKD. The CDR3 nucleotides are TGTGCCATCAGTGATAATAGGCAGGGGGGCTCCTACGAGCAGTACTTC. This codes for CAISDNRQGGSYEQYF.

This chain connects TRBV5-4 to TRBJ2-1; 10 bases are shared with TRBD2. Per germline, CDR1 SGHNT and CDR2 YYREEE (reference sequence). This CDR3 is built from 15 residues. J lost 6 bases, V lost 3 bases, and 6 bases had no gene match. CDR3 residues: CASSSSLAGSNEQFF. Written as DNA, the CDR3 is TGTGCCAGCAGCTCCTCACTAGCGGGGAGCAATGAGCAGTTCTTC.

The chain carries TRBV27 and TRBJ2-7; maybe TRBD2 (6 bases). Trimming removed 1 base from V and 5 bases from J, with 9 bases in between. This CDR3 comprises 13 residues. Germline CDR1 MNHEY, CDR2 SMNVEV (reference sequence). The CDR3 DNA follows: TGTGCCAGCAGTTTATGGGACTGGGACGAGCAGTACTTC. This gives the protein CASSLWDWDEQYF.

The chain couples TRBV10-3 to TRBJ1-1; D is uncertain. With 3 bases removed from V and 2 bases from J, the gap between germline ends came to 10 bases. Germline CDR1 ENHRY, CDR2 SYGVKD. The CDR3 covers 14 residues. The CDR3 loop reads CAISDFTRNTEAFF. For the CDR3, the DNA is TGTGCCATCAGTGACTTCACAAGAAACACTGAAGCTTTCTTT.

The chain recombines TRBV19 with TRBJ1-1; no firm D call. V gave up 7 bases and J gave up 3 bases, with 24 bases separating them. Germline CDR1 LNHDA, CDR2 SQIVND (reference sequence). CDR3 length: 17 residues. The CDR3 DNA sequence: TGTGCCAGTACCGGACTGGTTCTCGAGACGAGGGACACTGAAGCTTTCTTT. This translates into CASTGLVLETRDTEAFF.

This CDR3 reads CASSSGEDYEKLFF. The DNA for the CDR3 is TGTGCCAGCAGCTCCGGCGAGGACTATGAAAAACTGTTTTTT. The genes are TRBV9 and TRBJ1-4, with unresolved D. Per germline, CDR1 SGDLS and CDR2 YYNGEE. The CDR3 runs 14 residues. With 4 bases removed from V and 6 bases from J, the gap between germline ends came to 13 bases. The whole variable domain, remainder taken from reference TRBV9 and TRBJ1-4, is DSGVTQTPKHLITATGQRVTLRCSPRSGDLSVYWYQQSLDQGLQFLIQYYNGEERAKGNILERFSAQQFPDLHSELNLSSLELGDSALYFCASSSGEDYEKLFFGSGTQLSVL.

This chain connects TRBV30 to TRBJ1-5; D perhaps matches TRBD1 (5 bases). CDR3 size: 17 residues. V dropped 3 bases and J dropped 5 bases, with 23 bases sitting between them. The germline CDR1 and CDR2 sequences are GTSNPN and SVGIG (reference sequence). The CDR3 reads CAWSVASWGSLDQPQHF. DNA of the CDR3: TGTGCCTGGAGCGTGGCTTCGTGGGGCTCCCTTGATCAGCCCCAGCATTTT. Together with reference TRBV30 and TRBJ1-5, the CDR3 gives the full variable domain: SQTIHQWPATLVQPVGSPLSLECTVEGTSNPNLYWYRQAAGRGLQLLFYSVGIGQISSEVPQNLSASRPQDRQFILSSKKLLLSDSGFYLCAWSVASWGSLDQPQHFGDGTRLSIL.

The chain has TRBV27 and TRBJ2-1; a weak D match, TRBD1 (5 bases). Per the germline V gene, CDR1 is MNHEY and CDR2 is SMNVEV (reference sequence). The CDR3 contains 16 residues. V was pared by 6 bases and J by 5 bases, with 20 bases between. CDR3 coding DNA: TGTGCCAGCAGGCTTGGGGCAAGGGCCCCGCACAATGAGCAGTTCTTC. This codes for CASRLGARAPHNEQFF.

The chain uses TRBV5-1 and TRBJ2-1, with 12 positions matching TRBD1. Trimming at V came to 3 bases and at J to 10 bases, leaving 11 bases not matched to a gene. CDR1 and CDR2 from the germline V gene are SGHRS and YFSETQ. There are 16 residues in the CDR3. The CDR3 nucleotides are TGCGCCAGCAGCTCGATACCGGGACAGGGGGCAAACGAGCAGTTCTTC. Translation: CASSSIPGQGANEQFF.

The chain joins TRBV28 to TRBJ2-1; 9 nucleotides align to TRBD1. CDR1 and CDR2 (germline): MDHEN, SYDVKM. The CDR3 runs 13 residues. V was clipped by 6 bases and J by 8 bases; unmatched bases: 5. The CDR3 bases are TGTGCCAGCAGACCCACAGGGGGCGATGAGCAGTTCTTC. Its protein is CASRPTGGDEQFF.

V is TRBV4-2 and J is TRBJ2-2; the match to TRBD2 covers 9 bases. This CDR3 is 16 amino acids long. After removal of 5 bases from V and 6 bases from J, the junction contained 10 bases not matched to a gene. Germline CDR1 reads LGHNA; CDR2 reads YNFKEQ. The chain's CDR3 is CASSNGGGGAPGELFF. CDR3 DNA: TGTGCCAGCAGCAACGGCGGCGGGGGGGCGCCCGGGGAGCTGTTTTTT.

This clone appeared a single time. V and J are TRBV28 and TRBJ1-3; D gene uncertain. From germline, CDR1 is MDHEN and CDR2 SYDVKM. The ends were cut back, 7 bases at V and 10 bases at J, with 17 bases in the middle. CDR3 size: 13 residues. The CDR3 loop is CASILRSGGTIYF. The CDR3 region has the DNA TGTGCCAGCATCCTGAGGAGTGGCGGAACCATATATTTT.

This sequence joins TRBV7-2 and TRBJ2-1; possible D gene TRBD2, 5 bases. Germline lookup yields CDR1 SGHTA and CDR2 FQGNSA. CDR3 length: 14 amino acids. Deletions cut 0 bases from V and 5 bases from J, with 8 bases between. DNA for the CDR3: TGTGCCAGCAGCTTAGCAGGGAGCCACAATGAGCAGTTCTTC. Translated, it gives CASSLAGSHNEQFF.

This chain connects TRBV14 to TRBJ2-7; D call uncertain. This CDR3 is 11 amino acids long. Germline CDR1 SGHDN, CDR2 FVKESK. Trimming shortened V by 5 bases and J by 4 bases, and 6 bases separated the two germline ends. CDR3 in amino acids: CASSSFYEQYF. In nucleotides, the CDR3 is TGTGCCAGCAGCTCATTTTACGAGCAGTACTTC.

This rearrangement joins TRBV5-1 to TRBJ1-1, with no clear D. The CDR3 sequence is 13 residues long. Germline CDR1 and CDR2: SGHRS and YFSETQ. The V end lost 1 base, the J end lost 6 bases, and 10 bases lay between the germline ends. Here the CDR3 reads CASSLSADSEAFF. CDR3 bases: TGCGCCAGCAGCTTGTCGGCGGACTCTGAAGCTTTCTTT.